This T cell receptor (beta chain) was found in a study of blood T cell repertoires in COVID-19. Overall study: Acute and convalescent COVID-19 samples came from the United States, Italy and Spain. Sample material is recorded as cDNA or gDNA derived from T cells, B-cell-depleted T cells, or PBMCs.

In the source study's methods: Reference gene primer amplification in the assay estimated nucleated cell counts. Clones were read by immunoSEQ multiplex PCR, and TCRdb kept only the in-frame ones, dropping some. For V, J and clone size, that table is used; D and trimming come from the DNA. The sample consists of about 370,000 clones, roughly 90% of them appearing once. During active infection, Seattle patients enrolled and were then monitored through disease. Trimming removed 3 bases from V and 9 bases from J; junction bases left unmatched: 6. CDR3 size: 13 residues. Germline assignment: CDR1 SGDLS and CDR2 YYNGEE.

The sample was peripheral blood. The chain uses TRBV9 and TRBJ1-5; 7 positions agree with TRBD1. The source is a woman aged 25 to 39 with COVID-19, enrolled during active disease. The CDR3 reads CASSATGSWPQHF. The CDR3 DNA is TGTGCCAGCAGCGCGACAGGGTCATGGCCCCAGCATTTT.